These T cell receptor beta chains were read from a single sample in a study of T cell responses to AZD1222 COVID-19 vaccine. Repertoires were generated with immunoSEQ multiplex PCR, while TCRdb's copy carries only in-frame clones and drops some. The sample has fewer than 110,000 clones, 86% seen once. Sequencing used peripheral blood, obtained on day 0 of AZD1222 vaccination. These receptors came from an adult in good health. Each CDR3 is given with its conserved first and last residue. D genes are given only for firm matches. Some rows mark clone size as missing; the rest say once, few, many or name a class of expanded clone.

D | length | J | size | V | CDR3 | DNA
NA | 14 | TRBJ1-4 | NA | TRBV11-3 | CASSRGGEGEKLFF | TGTGCCAGCAGCCGAGGGGGAGAGGGTGAAAAACTGTTTTTT
TRBD1 | 15 | TRBJ1-4 | NA | TRBV5-4 | CASSPDRATNEKLFF | TGTGCCAGCAGCCCGGACAGGGCAACTAATGAAAAACTGTTTTTT
TRBD2 | 16 | TRBJ2-3 | NA | TRBV28 | CASSPGTSGRTDTQYF | TGTGCCAGCAGTCCCGGGACTAGCGGGAGGACGGATACGCAGTATTTT
NA | 13 | TRBJ2-2 | NA | TRBV5-1 | CASSPGTTGELFF | TGCGCCAGCAGCCCTGGGACTACCGGGGAGCTGTTTTTT
NA | 13 | TRBJ1-2 | NA | TRBV28 | CASSFQGSYGYTF | TGTGCCAGCAGTTTCCAGGGATCTTATGGCTACACCTTC
NA | 13 | TRBJ2-7 | NA | TRBV19 | CASSTGVDYEQYF | TGTGCCAGTAGTACGGGAGTAGACTACGAGCAGTACTTC
TRBD2 | 14 | TRBJ2-1 | NA | TRBV7-7 | CASSSATSGSEQFF | TGTGCTAGCAGCTCAGCGACTAGCGGGAGCGAGCAGTTCTTC
NA | 15 | TRBJ2-1 | NA | TRBV27 | CASSLGSGSSVEQFF | TGTGCCAGCAGTTTAGGGTCCGGGTCTAGCGTAGAGCAGTTCTTC
TRBD1 | 15 | TRBJ1-4 | NA | TRBV3-1/TRBV3-2 | CASSQVLTGGEKLFF | TGTGCCAGCAGCCAAGTATTGACAGGGGGGGAAAAACTGTTTTTT
TRBD2 | 15 | TRBJ2-3 | NA | TRBV5-4 | CASSFRLAGVDTQYF | TGTGCCAGCAGCTTTAGACTAGCGGGAGTTGATACGCAGTATTTT
NA | 20 | TRBJ2-1 | NA | TRBV5-1 | CASSWGPGPIREGSYNEQFF | TGCGCCAGCAGCTGGGGACCGGGGCCCATTCGGGAAGGCTCCTACAATGAGCAGTTCTTC
NA | 11 | TRBJ2-3 | NA | TRBV14 | CASSQGYGQYF | TGTGCCAGCAGCCAAGGGTATGGGCAGTATTTT
NA | 16 | TRBJ1-5 | once | TRBV27 | CASSHPPGYSNQPQHF | TGTGCCAGCAGTCACCCCCCAGGGTATAGCAATCAGCCCCAGCATTTT
NA | 13 | TRBJ1-2 | NA | TRBV19 | CASSSTANYGYTF | TGTGCCAGTAGTTCCACAGCTAACTATGGCTACACCTTC
NA | 13 | TRBJ1-1 | NA | TRBV5-6 | CASSLRGGTEAFF | TGTGCCAGCAGCTTGAGGGGAGGGACTGAAGCTTTCTTT
TRBD1 | 13 | TRBJ1-5 | NA | TRBV3-1/TRBV3-2 | CASSPDRVQPQHF | TGTGCCAGCAGCCCAGACAGGGTTCAGCCCCAGCATTTT
NA | 13 | TRBJ1-2 | NA | TRBV7-3 | CASSLGANYGYTF | TGTGCCAGCAGCCTCGGCGCGAACTATGGCTACACCTTC
NA | 11 | TRBJ2-7 | once | TRBV11-2 | CASSAGVKQYF | TGTGCCAGCAGCGCAGGTGTCAAGCAGTACTTC
TRBD2 | 16 | TRBJ2-2 | NA | TRBV5-1 | CASSLFPSGRGGELFF | TGCGCCAGCAGCTTGTTCCCCAGCGGGAGGGGCGGGGAGCTGTTTTTT
NA | 14 | TRBJ2-1 | NA | TRBV6-5 | CASSYSRDGFEQFF | TGTGCCAGCAGTTACTCCAGGGACGGATTTGAGCAGTTCTTC
NA | 15 | TRBJ1-1 | once | TRBV3-1/TRBV3-2 | CASSQEGGVRTEAFF | TGTGCCAGCAGCCAAGAAGGCGGGGTTAGGACTGAAGCTTTCTTT
TRBD1 | 16 | TRBJ2-5 | NA | TRBV5-1 | CASSSTLGQGQETQYF | TGCGCCAGCAGCTCCACCCTGGGACAGGGCCAAGAGACCCAGTACTTC
NA | 13 | TRBJ2-6 | few | TRBV30 | CAWEVTGANVLTF | TGTGCCTGGGAGGTTACTGGGGCCAACGTCCTGACTTTC
TRBD2 | 15 | TRBJ2-1 | NA | TRBV5-4 | CASSLRAGGPVEQFF | TGTGCCAGCAGCTTGCGGGCGGGAGGGCCTGTTGAGCAGTTCTTC
NA | 12 | TRBJ1-2 | NA | TRBV2 | CAEGRREYGYTF | TGTGCCGAGGGGAGGCGCGAGTATGGCTACACCTTC
TRBD2 | 16 | TRBJ2-5 | NA | TRBV5-4 | CASSLGLAGDGETQYF | TGTGCCAGCAGCTTGGGGCTAGCGGGAGATGGAGAGACCCAGTACTTC
TRBD1 | 14 | TRBJ1-6 | NA | TRBV7-9 | CASSGDRGNSPLHF | TGTGCCAGCAGCGGGGACAGGGGAAACTCACCCCTCCACTTT
NA | 14 | TRBJ1-6 | NA | TRBV27 | CASSFNRNNSPLHF | TGTGCCAGCAGTTTTAACAGGAATAATTCACCCCTCCACTTT
TRBD2 | 18 | TRBJ2-1 | NA | TRBV4-2 | CASSQEEGLGGSYNEQFF | TGTGCCAGCAGCCAAGAGGAGGGACTAGGGGGTTCCTACAATGAGCAGTTCTTC
TRBD2 | 18 | TRBJ2-2 | NA | TRBV7-2 | CASSSTSGSAVGTGELFF | TGTGCCAGCAGCTCGACTAGCGGGAGCGCGGTAGGGACCGGGGAGCTGTTTTTT
NA | 14 | TRBJ1-4 | NA | TRBV6-2/TRBV6-3 | CASSYWNGGEKLFF | TGTGCCAGCAGTTACTGGAACGGGGGCGAAAAACTGTTTTTT